Listed below are T cell receptor beta chains from one sample, sequenced in a study of blood T cells in healthy people across ages. TCRdb used MiXCR to reprocess the 5' RACE reads, holding one entry per CDR3 protein. The sample shows about 800,000 distinct CDR3 sequences, roughly 60% of them seen only once. The sample comprised blood. These receptors originate from a young man in good health. Each CDR3 is given with its conserved first and last residue. D genes are given only for firm matches. Clone size appears in some rows only: once, few, many, or a class for an expanded clone.

V gene: TRBV7-9
D gene: -
clone size: -
J gene: TRBJ2-7
CDR3 protein: CASSRFAGTLIYEQYF
CDR3 DNA: TGTGCCAGCAGCAGGTTCGCCGGGACCCTGATCTACGAGCAGTACTTC

V gene: TRBV28
D gene: TRBD1
clone size: -
J gene: TRBJ2-5
CDR3 protein: CASSQDRPWETQYF
CDR3 DNA: TGTGCCAGCAGTCAGGACAGGCCGTGGGAGACCCAGTACTTC

V gene: TRBV28
D gene: -
clone size: -
J gene: TRBJ2-5
CDR3 protein: CASRSFILVGLQETQYF
CDR3 DNA: TGTGCCAGCAGATCCTTTATCCTAGTCGGCCTTCAAGAGACCCAGTACTTC

V gene: TRBV27
D gene: -
clone size: -
J gene: TRBJ2-1
CDR3 protein: CASSYTGNSYNEQFF
CDR3 DNA: TGTGCCAGCAGTTACACCGGTAACTCCTACAATGAGCAGTTCTTC

V gene: TRBV29-1
D gene: TRBD2
clone size: -
J gene: TRBJ2-5
CDR3 protein: CSVDRLAGETQYF
CDR3 DNA: TGCAGCGTTGATCGACTAGCGGGGGAGACCCAGTACTTC

V gene: TRBV29-1
D gene: -
clone size: few
J gene: TRBJ1-2
CDR3 protein: CSVGSGYTF
CDR3 DNA: TGCAGCGTTGGGAGCGGCTACACCTTC

V gene: TRBV27
D gene: -
clone size: -
J gene: TRBJ2-4
CDR3 protein: CASTGTGTEQYF
CDR3 DNA: TGTGCCAGCACGGGGACTGGGACAGAGCAGTACTTC

V gene: TRBV20-1
D gene: -
clone size: many
J gene: TRBJ2-6
CDR3 protein: CSARDWGTSGANVLTF
CDR3 DNA: TGCAGTGCTAGAGATTGGGGTACTTCTGGGGCCAACGTCCTGACTTTC

V gene: TRBV7-8
D gene: -
clone size: -
J gene: TRBJ2-5
CDR3 protein: CASSTLQGTQETQYF
CDR3 DNA: TGTGCCAGCAGCACCCTCCAGGGAACACAAGAGACCCAGTACTTC

V gene: TRBV15
D gene: -
clone size: -
J gene: TRBJ2-1
CDR3 protein: CATSKGGLGSYNEQFF
CDR3 DNA: TGTGCCACCAGTAAGGGGGGGCTAGGGTCCTACAATGAGCAGTTCTTC

V gene: TRBV29-1
D gene: -
clone size: many
J gene: TRBJ2-5
CDR3 protein: CSVDIGEKTQYF
CDR3 DNA: TGCAGCGTTGACATAGGGGAAAAGACCCAGTACTTC

V gene: TRBV4-1
D gene: TRBD1
clone size: many
J gene: TRBJ1-2
CDR3 protein: CASSHNGDSGGYTF
CDR3 DNA: TGCGCCAGCAGCCATAACGGGGACAGTGGAGGCTACACCTTC

V gene: TRBV7-9
D gene: -
clone size: -
J gene: TRBJ1-2
CDR3 protein: CASSQARQAQDGYTF
CDR3 DNA: TGTGCCAGCAGCCAGGCTAGGCAGGCTCAGGATGGCTACACCTTC

V gene: TRBV29-1
D gene: -
clone size: few
J gene: TRBJ2-5
CDR3 protein: CSVGVPGQPETQYF
CDR3 DNA: TGCAGCGTTGGAGTGCCCGGACAGCCAGAGACCCAGTACTTC